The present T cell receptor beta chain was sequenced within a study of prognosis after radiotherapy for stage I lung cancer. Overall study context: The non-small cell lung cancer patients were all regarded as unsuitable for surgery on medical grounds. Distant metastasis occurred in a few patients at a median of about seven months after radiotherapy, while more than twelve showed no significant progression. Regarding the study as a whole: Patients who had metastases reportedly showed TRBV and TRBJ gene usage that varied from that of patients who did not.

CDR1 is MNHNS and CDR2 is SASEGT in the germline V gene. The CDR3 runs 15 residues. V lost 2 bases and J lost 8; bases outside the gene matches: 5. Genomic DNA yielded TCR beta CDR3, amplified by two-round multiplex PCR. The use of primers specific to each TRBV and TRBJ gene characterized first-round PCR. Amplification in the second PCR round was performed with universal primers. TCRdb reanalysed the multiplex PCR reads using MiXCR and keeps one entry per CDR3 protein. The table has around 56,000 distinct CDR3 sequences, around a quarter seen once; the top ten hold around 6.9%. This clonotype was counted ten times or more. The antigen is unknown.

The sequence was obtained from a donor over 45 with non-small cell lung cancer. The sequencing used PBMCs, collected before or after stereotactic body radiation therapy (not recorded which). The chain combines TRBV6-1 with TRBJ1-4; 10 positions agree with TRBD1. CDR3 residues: CASSEPGQGKEKLFF. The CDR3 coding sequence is TGTGCCAGCAGTGAACCGGGACAGGGGAAGGAAAAACTGTTTTTT.